Following are 28 T cell receptor beta chains from one sample sequenced in a study of shared clonotypes between healthy human individuals. Libraries were prepared by immunoSEQ multiplex PCR; TCRdb keeps only in-frame clonotypes and omits some of them. In the table there are about 820,000 clones, nearly 95% of which are singletons. In the naive CD8 group, cells lacked CD45RO and were positively selected for CCR7, so terminally differentiated effector memory CD45RA+ cells were left out. Input material: naive CD8+ T cells sorted from blood. The origin of the receptors is a young man in good health.

The rearrangement uses TRBV7-2 and TRBJ2-7; TRBD1 might be the D (5 bases). The CDR3 extends over 15 amino acids. Germline values: CDR1 SGHTA, CDR2 FQGNSA. The V gene lost 1 base and the J gene lost 2 bases, with 12 bases spanning the gap. DNA of the CDR3: TGTGCCAGCAGCTTAGTCCAGGGATATACCTACGAGCAGTACTTC. Amino acid sequence: CASSLVQGYTYEQYF.

This clone was recorded once. V usage is TRBV5-1 and J usage is TRBJ2-7; D is unresolved. The CDR3 contains 13 residues. V lost 0 bases, J lost 0 bases, and 4 bases lay in between. Germline V gene sequence: CDR1 SGHRS, CDR2 YFSETQ. The CDR3 spells CASSLAYSYEQYF. The CDR3, as DNA: TGCGCCAGCAGCTTGGCGTACTCCTACGAGCAGTACTTC.

V is TRBV11-3 and J is TRBJ2-7; 13 nucleotides match TRBD2. The V gene's germline CDR1 is SGHNT and CDR2 YENEEA. After removal of 5 bases from V and 6 bases from J, the junction contained 16 bases not matched to a gene. The CDR3 has 18 residues. CDR3 in DNA: TGTGCCAGCAGCACTTACCTTTTTCGGACTAGCGGGAGAGGCGAGCAGTACTTC. As protein: CASSTYLFRTSGRGEQYF. Complete variable domain (other parts from reference TRBV11-3 and TRBJ2-7): EAGVVQSPRYKIIEKKQPVAFWCNPISGHNTLYWYLQNLGQGPELLIRYENEEAVDDSQLPKDRFSAERLKGVDSTLKIQPAELGDSAVYLCASSTYLFRTSGRGEQYFGPGTRLTVT.

V and J are TRBV19 and TRBJ2-1; TRBD2 might be the D (5 bases). V gave up 1 base and J gave up 0 bases, with 7 bases separating them. Germline assignment: CDR1 LNHDA and CDR2 SQIVND (reference sequence). This CDR3 spans 15 amino acids. The CDR3 loop is CASSIGLASYNEQFF. In DNA form, the CDR3 reads TGTGCCAGTAGTATAGGGCTAGCCTCCTACAATGAGCAGTTCTTC.

The J gene is TRBJ1-1, the V gene TRBV7-9, with D possibly TRBD1 on 5 matching bases. In germline, CDR1 is SEHNR, CDR2 FQNEAQ (reference sequence). There are 13 residues in the CDR3. V was trimmed by 1 base and J by 7 bases, leaving 10 bases between them. CDR3 protein: CASSLGDVIEAFF. CDR3 sequence (DNA): TGTGCCAGCAGCTTAGGGGACGTAATTGAAGCTTTCTTT.

This chain links TRBV7-2 with TRBJ1-4; 9 bases match TRBD1. Looked up from germline, CDR1 is SGHTA and CDR2 is FQGNSA. The CDR3 is made up of 13 amino acids. V gave up 8 bases and J gave up 5 bases; unmatched junction bases: 3. This CDR3 reads CASRGTGNEKLFF. The CDR3 DNA reads as TGTGCCAGCCGGGGGACAGGGAATGAAAAACTGTTTTTT.

The chain has TRBV5-1 and TRBJ2-5; no reliable D call. This CDR3 comprises 13 residues. Germline V CDR1 and CDR2: SGHRS, YFSETQ. V dropped 4 bases and J dropped 5 bases, with 12 bases sitting between them. CDR3 DNA sequence: TGCGCCAGCAGCCTCGTTCCGAGGGAGACCCAGTACTTC. Translated, it gives CASSLVPRETQYF.

The CDR3 sequence: CASNPGGGTIYEQYF. The DNA of the CDR3 is TGCGCCAGCAACCCCGGAGGGGGGACTATCTACGAGCAGTACTTC. V usage is TRBV5-1 and J usage is TRBJ2-7, with D maybe TRBD2 (7 bases). V was trimmed by 6 bases and J by 3 bases, leaving 19 bases between them. The CDR3 covers 15 residues. The V gene's germline CDR1 is SGHRS and CDR2 YFSETQ.

The rearrangement uses TRBV11-2 and TRBJ2-4; 14 bases are a match to TRBD2. CDR1 SGHAT and CDR2 FQNNGV come from the germline V gene. With 4 bases clipped from V and 1 base from J, the junction kept 9 bases outside the gene matches. The length of the CDR3 is 19 residues. CDR3 DNA sequence: TGTGCCAGCAGCTCGCCGACTAGCGGGAGGGCCGCGGCCAAAAACATTCAGTACTTC. Amino acid sequence: CASSSPTSGRAAAKNIQYF.

About this clone: At the DNA level, this CDR3 is encoded by other sequences in the same sample as well. V usage is TRBV6-6 and J usage is TRBJ2-3; D gene ambiguous. Germline assignment: CDR1 MNHNY and CDR2 SVGAGI (reference sequence). CDR3 length: 12 amino acids. The V and J ends lost 2 bases and 2 bases respectively, with 2 bases between them. The CDR3 DNA follows: TGTGCCAGCAGTTACACCACAGATACGCAGTATTTT. It yields the protein CASSYTTDTQYF.

The V gene is TRBV5-1, the J gene TRBJ2-2, with D perhaps being TRBD1 or TRBD2 (5 bases each). The V and J ends lost 6 bases and 0 bases respectively, with 12 bases between them. The CDR3 consists of 15 residues. Looked up from germline, CDR1 is SGHRS and CDR2 is YFSETQ. The CDR3 loop reads CASNGGDANTGELFF. The CDR3 DNA sequence: TGCGCCAGCAACGGTGGGGACGCGAACACCGGGGAGCTGTTTTTT.

The genes are TRBV5-1 and TRBJ2-7; 7 bases align to TRBD2. The CDR3 is made up of 12 amino acids. Germline V gene data show CDR1 as SGHRS and CDR2 as YFSETQ. J was trimmed by 4 bases and V by 4 bases; bases with no gene match: 2. The CDR3 nucleotides are TGCGCCAGCAGCGAGGGAGGGTACGAGCAGTACTTC. Translated, it gives CASSEGGYEQYF.

CDR3 DNA: TGTGCCAGCAGCTTAGCGGTCTTCGGGAGCTTCACAGATACGCAGTATTTT. It translates to CASSLAVFGSFTDTQYF. The rearrangement joins TRBV11-2 to TRBJ2-3; the D gene is possibly TRBD2 (6 bases). The V gene lost 1 base and the J gene lost 2 bases, with 16 bases spanning the gap. The CDR3 spans 17 residues. Germline values: CDR1 SGHAT, CDR2 FQNNGV.

The J gene is TRBJ2-7, the V gene TRBV18; 7 nucleotides line up with TRBD1. There are 15 residues in the CDR3. CDR1 and CDR2 (germline): KGHSH, LQKENI. J was trimmed by 2 bases and V by 6 bases; bases with no gene match: 10. CDR3 loop: CASSTGAQSPYEQYF. The DNA for the CDR3 is TGTGCCAGCTCCACAGGGGCGCAAAGTCCCTACGAGCAGTACTTC.

The chain uses TRBV4-1 and TRBJ2-2; 7 positions agree with TRBD1. CDR3 size: 14 residues. V trimming: 7 bases; J trimming: 6 bases; junction bases outside the gene matches: 8. Germline CDR1 is MGHRA and CDR2 is YSYEKL. CDR3 nucleotides: TGCGCCAGCAAAGGGGGCGGCTTGGCCGGGGAGCTGTTTTTT. It translates to CASKGGGLAGELFF.

This chain joins TRBV29-1 and TRBJ2-1; the match to TRBD1 covers 8 bases. This CDR3 spans 17 amino acids. V lost 3 bases to trimming and J lost 2 bases; unmatched junction nucleotides: 12. Per germline, CDR1 SQVTM and CDR2 ANQGSEA. The CDR3 region has the DNA TGCAGCGTTGACACCGAAGGGGGGACAGGTGCCTACAATGAGCAGTTCTTC. This sequence encodes CSVDTEGGTGAYNEQFF.

The V call is TRBV6-5, the J call TRBJ1-5; D remains unclear. The germline V gene has CDR1 MNHEY and CDR2 SVGAGI. The CDR3 sequence is 15 residues long. V was shortened by 4 bases and J by 1 base, with 11 bases between the two germline ends. The CDR3 loop reads CASSFQVGSNQPQHF. The CDR3 bases are TGTGCCAGCAGTTTTCAGGTAGGGAGCAATCAGCCCCAGCATTTT.

This chain connects TRBV7-9 to TRBJ2-1; 9 bases line up with TRBD2. The germline V gene has CDR1 SEHNR and CDR2 FQNEAQ (reference sequence). The junction had 6 bases not matched to a gene; V was cut back by 8 bases and J by 7 bases. This CDR3 comprises 13 residues. The CDR3 spells CASGPSGINEQFF. DNA of the CDR3: TGTGCCAGCGGCCCTAGCGGGATAAATGAGCAGTTCTTC.

The chain employs TRBV4-1 and TRBJ2-2, with 7 bases fitting TRBD2. The CDR3 is 17 residues long. V was clipped by 2 bases and J by 7 bases; unmatched bases: 13. CDR1 is MGHRA and CDR2 is YSYEKL in the germline V gene. DNA for the CDR3: TGCGCCAGCAGCCAATCTCAAGGGACTATCCGGAGCGGGGAGCTGTTTTTT. Amino acids: CASSQSQGTIRSGELFF.

This chain links TRBV6-6 with TRBJ2-7, with 10 bases identical to TRBD1. V lost 4 bases, J lost 4 bases, and 1 base stayed unmatched. This CDR3 has 13 amino acids. Germline V gene sequence: CDR1 MNHNY, CDR2 SVGAGI (reference sequence). CDR3 residues: CASSWTGGYEQYF. For the CDR3, the DNA is TGTGCCAGCAGTTGGACAGGGGGGTACGAGCAGTACTTC.

The chain couples TRBV27 to TRBJ2-7; 9 bases match TRBD2. V lost 5 bases and J lost 3; bases outside the gene matches: 5. The CDR3 consists of 14 residues. Germline V gives CDR1 MNHEY, CDR2 SMNVEV (reference sequence). CDR3 sequence reads: CASSPLAGHYEQYF. In DNA form, the CDR3 reads TGTGCCAGCAGTCCTCTAGCGGGACACTACGAGCAGTACTTC.

The J gene is TRBJ2-3, the V gene TRBV27; D not certain. V lost 3 bases and J lost 6, with 7 bases in between. The CDR3 contains 12 residues. Looked up from germline, CDR1 is MNHEY and CDR2 is SMNVEV (reference sequence). The CDR3 is CASSFWQDTQYF. The CDR3, as DNA: TGTGCCAGCAGTTTTTGGCAGGATACGCAGTATTTT.

In nucleotides, the CDR3 is TGTGCCAGCAGCGAACCAAATACCAATGAGCAGTTCTTC. Its translation: CASSEPNTNEQFF. The chain employs TRBV11-1 and TRBJ2-1; D is undetermined. The V gene's germline CDR1 is SGHAT and CDR2 FQDESV (reference sequence). Trimming took off 5 bases at V and 6 bases at J, with 11 bases between the two ends. The CDR3 is made up of 13 amino acids.

The rearrangement uses TRBV5-1 and TRBJ2-7, with D tentatively TRBD1 or TRBD2 (5 bases each). Germline CDR1 SGHRS, CDR2 YFSETQ. The CDR3 is made up of 14 amino acids. V lost 3 bases and J 1 base, leaving 11 bases between the germline ends. CDR3 loop: CASSWGTSSYEQYF. CDR3 nucleotide sequence: TGCGCCAGCAGCTGGGGGACGTCTTCCTACGAGCAGTACTTC.

V usage is TRBV27 and J usage is TRBJ2-2; 8 bases line up with TRBD1. The CDR3 runs 14 residues. In germline, CDR1 is MNHEY, CDR2 SMNVEV (reference sequence). Trimming at V came to 7 bases and at J to 4 bases, leaving 5 bases not matched to a gene. CDR3 amino acids: CASTVTGGTGELFF. CDR3 sequence (DNA): TGTGCCAGCACCGTAACAGGGGGCACCGGGGAGCTGTTTTTT.

This clone has more than one count but fewer than ten. This sequence joins TRBV10-3 and TRBJ1-4, with D possibly being TRBD1 (6 bases). This CDR3 contains 12 residues. The ends were cut back, 6 bases at V and 14 bases at J, with 16 bases in the middle. Germline loops: CDR1 ENHRY, CDR2 SYGVKD. The CDR3 is CAIRTEQGRLFF. As DNA, the CDR3 is TGTGCCATCAGGACGGAACAGGGACGGCTGTTTTTT.

The gene calls are TRBV2 and TRBJ1-2, with 9 bases aligning to TRBD1. With 2 bases clipped from V and 6 bases from J, the junction kept 10 bases outside the gene matches. Germline CDR1 SNHLY, CDR2 FYNNEI. CDR3 length equals 16 residues. The CDR3 nucleotides are TGTGCCAGCAGTGAATTTTTACACAGGGGGCCAAATGGCTACACCTTC. Translating it yields CASSEFLHRGPNGYTF.

In regard to this clone: Other DNA sequences in the sample encode the same CDR3. The rearrangement uses TRBV6-5 and TRBJ1-2; D gene uncertain. The CDR3 runs to 12 residues. The germline V and J ends were trimmed by 9 bases and 0 bases, with 8 bases remaining between them. The V gene's germline CDR1 is MNHEY and CDR2 SVGAGI. The CDR3 DNA reads TGTGCCAGTCGCGCAGCTAACTATGGCTACACCTTC. Encoded protein: CASRAANYGYTF.